This record covers a single T cell receptor beta chain. The antigen it recognizes is unknown. No much larger clone exists at a distance of one base, and base qualities are not known. The cysteine opens and the phenylalanine closes a CDR3 of 15 amino acids. Here the CDR3 DNA is all that survives: 45 bases in frame from base 1. From the germline V gene (reference sequence), CDR1 is LNHDA and CDR2 is SQIVND. V trim: 7 bases; J trim: 5 bases; unmatched bases: 9. In total, roughly 670 healthy bone marrow donors made up the cohort. All cohort members were sampled while nominally healthy, although unrecorded immune exposures were likely present. The donor was CMV seronegative and belonged to the group of 352 seronegative cohort members. Every donor gave a peripheral blood sample, and the peripheral blood mononuclear cells from that sample were used for TCR beta sequencing. Genomic DNA was extracted from the blood cell samples with the Qiagen DNeasy Blood Extraction Kit.

The sample belongs to a study of cytomegalovirus exposure and HLA in healthy donors (dated by TCRdb to 2015 to 2018). Regarding the complete study: According to an earlier analysis of 587 of the donors, about 180 million T cells yielded 117 million unique TCR beta sequences and about 300 Gb of sequence data. About 300 gigabases of sequencing data and 70 million to 100 million unique TCR sequences made up an early release that covered approximately 650 HLA-typed donors. The genetic ancestry cluster associated with self-reported Caucasian donors included roughly 84% of the 398 genotyped donors. The study aimed to test whether cataloging public T cell receptors could reveal signatures of past pathogen exposure. Using immunosequencing, the study profiled T cell repertoires from fewer than 850 subjects and related those repertoires to cytomegalovirus serostatus. A separate validation cohort of 100 to 150 different subjects was used in addition to the roughly 720-subject first cohort. The study combined high-throughput TCR immunosequencing, statistical association of individual TCRs with disease status, and machine learning to predict cytomegalovirus infection status. A later analysis re-analyzed previously published TCR beta repertoires from about 600 donors and added high-resolution HLA genotyping to study TCR occurrence patterns. In the later analysis, no new phenotypic data were used to find candidate immune exposures; instead, reliance was placed on TCR beta sequences and their occurrence across donors. In an earlier analysis of 500 to 650 of the donors, high-throughput TCR beta sequencing was used to judge whether each TCR beta V gene segment behaved as functional or pseudogenic. Donor age, sex, ethnicity and CMV serostatus were compiled alongside the repertoire data. In a later genetic analysis, genome-wide SNP genotypes for about three fifths of the roughly 670 donors were used, and that subset was treated as a discovery cohort. All discovery cohort repertoires had been generated on a single sequencing platform. Both class I and class II loci were covered by HLA typing, at four-digit resolution. The number of typed donors differed by locus: about 620-640 for A, B, C, DRB1 and DQB1; approximately 530 for DQA1; roughly 600 for DPA1; and 400 to 480 for DPB1. A handful of DR-DQ haplotypes were handled as single units for association and clustering because linkage in the cohort was strong. On average, about 200,000 unique TCR beta nucleotide sequences were sequenced per donor among 300 to 500 genotyped donors of the cohort, with approximately 18% of those sequences being non-productive.

The library relied on the immunoSEQ multiplex PCR assay. The multiplex PCR relied on a mix of 60 forward primers for TCR Vbeta segments and 13 reverse primers for TCR Jbeta segments. A multiplex PCR assay on genomic DNA amplified the CDR3 region of rearranged TCR beta genes. On the Illumina HiSeq System, the amplified TCR beta libraries were sequenced as 87-base-pair reads. Per the original workflow: A later analysis tallied 75 million to 95 million unique TCR beta chains across the 650 to 750 repertoires, and about 10 million of those chains were shared by two or more donors. Raw reads were error-corrected and collapsed into unique sequences with a nearest-neighbor algorithm that merged closely related sequences to remove PCR and sequencing errors. To assign V, D and J gene segments, CDR3 sequences were aligned to IMGT reference sequences. For a sequence to be retained, at least a six-nucleotide match to both a V gene segment and a J gene segment was required. Rearrangements were called productive when the CDR3 lacked stop codons and stayed in frame with V and J; all others were non-productive. CDR3 was defined according to IMGT convention as the region running from the second conserved V-encoded cysteine to the conserved J-encoded phenylalanine. The earlier analysis of 587 of the donors excluded sequences that lacked an unambiguous match to a single V gene segment. In an earlier analysis of more than 500 of the donors, a V segment was called functional when productive rearrangements were above 56.7%, and segregating when the standard deviation between donors exceeded 5%. A statistical classification framework was developed to diagnose cytomegalovirus status using the catalog of TCR beta chain sequences. In a later analysis, V and J genes were assigned by comparing TCR nucleotide sequences against IMGT/GENE-DB human TR gene sequences. A later analysis assigned CDR3 sequences and most-parsimonious VDJ recombination scenarios with the TCRdist pipeline. In a later analysis, each TCR beta chain was defined by its CDR3 amino acid sequence together with its V-gene family, and reads without a unique V-gene family were excluded. As a way to deal with suspected cross-contamination and a sequencing artifact, a later analysis dropped 450 to 600 nucleotide sequences that were highly shared and had low generation probability. In a later analysis, a clonal expansion index for each public chain was calculated from normalized within-repertoire ranks of inferred template counts. In a later analysis, generation probabilities were computed using a VDJ recombination model fitted to out-of-frame rearrangements, and the results were checked against IGoR. In a later analysis, TCR-TCR, TCR-HLA and TCR-CMV co-occurrence was scored with hypergeometric tests, and a repertoire-size bias correction was applied to TCR pairs. In a later analysis, false discovery rates were estimated by permuting HLA or CMV assignments 20 times. In a later analysis, co-occurring TCRs were grouped with DBSCAN, and TCRdist sequence similarity was added when clustering was performed within HLA-allele-positive subsets. Repertoires with fewer than 30,000 or more than 120,000 public chains were left out of co-occurrence clustering, as were five repertoires with anomalous nucleotide sharing. In TCRdb, the immuneACCESS table is reduced to in-frame sequences with V and J assigned. These tables do not hold every clone; where another copy was compared, an unresolved V gene accounts for under half, and the others remain unexplained. The V and J calls and clone size come from that table; D and trimming were worked out from the DNA. This sample comprises over 100,000 clones, about 70% of them detected only once. The ten most abundant clones make up around 0.9% of the sample.

What the authors observed across the whole study: Linkage disequilibrium might explain the correlated functional status among segregating V segments, but an unknown experimental factor could not be ruled out. Strong co-occurrence of HLA alleles, especially DR and DQ, made assigning TCR associations to individual alleles difficult. A cluster of highly shared sequence variants was judged likely to be a technical artifact of the sequencing pipeline. A further reported finding was that TCR beta sequences accurately predicted the HLA-A and HLA-B alleles for most subjects in the first cohort. Compared with the roughly 670-donor mean, donors in an Asian-associated ancestry cluster had fewer N-insertions in productive TCRs, according to a later genetic analysis. An earlier analysis of around 600 of the donors showed that most TCR beta V segments appeared in productive rearrangements either about 87% or about 30% of the time, which broadly matched IMGT annotations. At a false discovery rate of 0.05, a later analysis linked around 15,000 TCR beta sequences to specific HLA alleles. Cytomegalovirus status was reported to be diagnosed by the classifier with high specificity and sensitivity in both the original and validation cohorts. Most TCR sequences were observed very rarely across donors, whereas some public TCRs were present in many individuals. Three of the identified cytomegalovirus-associated TCR beta chains were confirmed in vitro to be specific for cytomegalovirus antigens. The 87-base-pair reads could not distinguish some IMGT-functional V segments, including TRBV6-2 and TRBV6-3, so those segments were excluded. According to a later analysis, TCR association rates differed among HLA loci, with DRB1 alleles showing the most associated TCRs and HLA-C alleles showing the fewest. Over 15 rarely observed V segments, including chromosome 9 orphons, were excluded from the earlier analysis of 550 to 700 of the donors because counts were too low. Most CMV-associated TCR beta chains appeared to be HLA-restricted in a later analysis, and the HLA associations seemed to be driven largely by CMV exposure. CMV serostatus was the only immune exposure information available for the cohort. An association between a missense DCLRE1C variant and V-gene and J-gene trimming of TCR beta chains was found in a later genetic analysis and replicated in an independent cohort. In the study, about 150 TCR beta chains were listed as associated with cytomegalovirus. The presence/absence analyses assumed that sequencing depth was roughly uniform across donors, and that assumption may not be true. In a later analysis, HLA-associated TCR beta chains were found to be more clonally expanded and to have lower generation probabilities than equally common non-associated chains. The cohort was sequenced for TCR beta chains only, and without alpha or paired-chain data the features that could be detected were limited. Several of the top co-occurrence clusters appeared to be linked to parvovirus B19, influenza, CMV and Epstein-Barr virus, according to a later analysis. Because some donors lacked HLA typing at each locus, the association tests relied only on the typed subset. The authors suggested that the approach could potentially be extended to other disease states and immunological phenotypes.

The sample comprised PBMCs. This clonotype was sampled from a woman between 25 and 40 years old in good health and CMV-seronegative. Recombination joined TRBV19 with TRBJ2-3; 10 middle bases align to TRBD2. In nucleotide form, the sequence is TGTGCCAGTACTTGGAGCGGGGGGGCGGTAGATACGCAGTATTTT. Its translation reads: CASTWSGGAVDTQYF.